What follows is one TCR beta chain and its context. These data come from a study of blood T cell repertoires in COVID-19. Study context: Samples of COVID-19 (acute and convalescent) were obtained from the United States, Italy and Spain. PBMCs, B-cell-depleted T cells, or T cells provided the cDNA or gDNA that made up the material.

As originally analysed: Amplification of reference gene primers was used by the study to estimate nucleated cell counts. Clones were sequenced by immunoSEQ multiplex PCR, and TCRdb holds only the in-frame ones, with some missing. That table supplies the V and J calls and clone size; D and trimming were determined from the DNA. The data show tens of thousands of clones, roughly 87% seen once. Germline CDR1 and CDR2: KGHSH and LQKENI. Between the trimmed V and J ends, which lost 3 bases and 10 bases, there was a span of 19 bases. The CDR3 loop spans 15 amino acids. The clonotype originates from a man in his sixties with active COVID-19. The chain recombines TRBV18 with TRBJ1-5; D unresolved. Sequenced material: peripheral blood. In DNA form, the CDR3 reads TGTGCCAGCTCACCGTCTCCGGGGTCGGCCGATCCCCAGCATTTT. It is translated as CASSPSPGSADPQHF.